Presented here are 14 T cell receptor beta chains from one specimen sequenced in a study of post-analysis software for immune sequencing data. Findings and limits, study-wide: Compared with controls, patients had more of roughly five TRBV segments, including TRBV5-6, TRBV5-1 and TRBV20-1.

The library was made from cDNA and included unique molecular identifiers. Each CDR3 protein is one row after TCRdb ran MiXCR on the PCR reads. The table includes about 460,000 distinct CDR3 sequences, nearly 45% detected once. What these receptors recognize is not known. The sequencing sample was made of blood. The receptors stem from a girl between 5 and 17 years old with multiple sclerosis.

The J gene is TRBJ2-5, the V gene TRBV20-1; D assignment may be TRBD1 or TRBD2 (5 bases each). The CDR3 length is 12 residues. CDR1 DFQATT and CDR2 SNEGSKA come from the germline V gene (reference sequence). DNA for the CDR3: TGCAGCCCCCAAGGGGATGGGGGGACCCAGTACTTC. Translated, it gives CSPQGDGGTQYF.

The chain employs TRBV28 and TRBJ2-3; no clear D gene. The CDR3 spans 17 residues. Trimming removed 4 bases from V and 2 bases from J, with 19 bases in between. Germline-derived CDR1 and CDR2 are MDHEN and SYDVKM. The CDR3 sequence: CASSSGRVPKDTDTQYF. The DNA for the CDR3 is TGTGCCAGCAGTTCGGGCCGGGTCCCTAAAGACACAGATACGCAGTATTTT.

This CDR3 reads CSVEKTGGSSEAFF. DNA of the CDR3: TGCAGCGTTGAAAAGACAGGGGGCTCGTCTGAAGCTTTCTTT. The chain uses TRBV29-1 and TRBJ1-1; 10 bases map to TRBD1. From germline, CDR1 is SQVTM and CDR2 ANQGSEA. V shed 2 bases, J shed 6 bases, and the junction held 6 bases outside the gene matches. CDR3 size: 14 residues.

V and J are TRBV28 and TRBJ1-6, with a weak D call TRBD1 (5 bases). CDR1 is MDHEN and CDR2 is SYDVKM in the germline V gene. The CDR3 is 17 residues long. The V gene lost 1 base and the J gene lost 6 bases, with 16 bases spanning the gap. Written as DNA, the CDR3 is TGTGCCAGCAGTTTATTCCTGGGGCGCGGGGTTAATTCACCCCTCCACTTT. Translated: CASSLFLGRGVNSPLHF. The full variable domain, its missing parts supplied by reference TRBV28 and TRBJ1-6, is DVKVTQSSRYLVKRTGEKVFLECVQDMDHENMFWYRQDPGLGLRLIYFSYDVKMKEKGDIPEGYSVSREKKERFSLILESASTNQTSMYLCASSLFLGRGVNSPLHFGNGTRLTVT.

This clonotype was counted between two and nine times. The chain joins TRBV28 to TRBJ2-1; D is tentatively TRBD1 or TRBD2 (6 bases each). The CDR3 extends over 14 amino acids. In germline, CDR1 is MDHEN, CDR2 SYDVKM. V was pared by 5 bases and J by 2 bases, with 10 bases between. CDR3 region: CASSTRGAYNEQFF. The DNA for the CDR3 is TGTGCCAGCAGTACAAGGGGGGCCTACAATGAGCAGTTCTTC.

The CDR3 nucleotides read TGCAGTGCTAGAGATTTTCTAGGGGGCCGAGCTAACTATGGCTACACCTTC. Its translation is CSARDFLGGRANYGYTF. The V and J genes are TRBV20-1 and TRBJ1-2; 7 bases map to TRBD1. J gave up 0 bases and V 0 bases, and 10 bases lay outside the gene matches. CDR3 length equals 17 residues. Germline CDR1 reads DFQATT; CDR2 reads SNEGSKA (reference sequence).

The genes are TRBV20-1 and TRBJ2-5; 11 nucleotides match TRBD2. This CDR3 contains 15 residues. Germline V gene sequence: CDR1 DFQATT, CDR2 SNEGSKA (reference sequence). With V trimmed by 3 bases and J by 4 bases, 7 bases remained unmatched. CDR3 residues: CSASPTSGSPETQYF. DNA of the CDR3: TGCAGTGCTAGTCCTACTAGCGGGAGCCCAGAGACCCAGTACTTC.

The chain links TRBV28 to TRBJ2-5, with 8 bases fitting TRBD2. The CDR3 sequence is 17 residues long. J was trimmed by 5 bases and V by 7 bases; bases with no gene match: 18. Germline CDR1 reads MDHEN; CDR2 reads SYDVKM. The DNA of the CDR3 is TGTGCCAGCAACCCCCGAATTAGCGGGAATCCAGGGGAGACCCAGTACTTC. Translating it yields CASNPRISGNPGETQYF.

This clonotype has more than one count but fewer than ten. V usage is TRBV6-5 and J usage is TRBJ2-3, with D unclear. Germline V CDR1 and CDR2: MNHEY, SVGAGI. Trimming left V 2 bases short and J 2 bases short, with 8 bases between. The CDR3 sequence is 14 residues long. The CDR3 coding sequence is TGTGCCAGCAGTTACCGCCGTCCCACAGATACGCAGTATTTT. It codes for CASSYRRPTDTQYF.

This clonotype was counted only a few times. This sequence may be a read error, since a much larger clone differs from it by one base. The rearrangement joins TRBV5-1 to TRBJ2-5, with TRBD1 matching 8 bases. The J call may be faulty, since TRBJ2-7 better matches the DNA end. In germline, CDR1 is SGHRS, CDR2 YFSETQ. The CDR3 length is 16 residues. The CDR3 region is CASSPQPGQETYEQYF. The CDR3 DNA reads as TGCGCCAGCAGCCCCCAACCGGGACAGGAGACCTACGAGCAGTACTTC.

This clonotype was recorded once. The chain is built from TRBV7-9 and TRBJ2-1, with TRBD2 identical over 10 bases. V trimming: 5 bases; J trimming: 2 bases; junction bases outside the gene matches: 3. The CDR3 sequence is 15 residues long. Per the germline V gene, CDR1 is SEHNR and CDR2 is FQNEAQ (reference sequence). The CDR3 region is CASSQLAGTYNEQFF. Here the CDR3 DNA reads TGTGCCAGCAGCCAACTAGCGGGAACCTACAATGAGCAGTTCTTC.

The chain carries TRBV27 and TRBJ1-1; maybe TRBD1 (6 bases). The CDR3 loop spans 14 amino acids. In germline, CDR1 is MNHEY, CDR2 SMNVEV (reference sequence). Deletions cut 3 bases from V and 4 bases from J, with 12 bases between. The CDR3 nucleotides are TGTGCCAGCAGTTTCGATTGGACAGTCACTGAAGCTTTCTTT. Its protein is CASSFDWTVTEAFF.

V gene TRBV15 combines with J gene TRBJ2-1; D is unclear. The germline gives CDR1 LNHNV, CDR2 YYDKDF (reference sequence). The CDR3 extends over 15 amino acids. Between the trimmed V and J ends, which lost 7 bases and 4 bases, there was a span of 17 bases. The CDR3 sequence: CATNSPPAPYNEQFF. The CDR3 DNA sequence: TGTGCCACCAACAGCCCGCCAGCACCTTACAATGAGCAGTTCTTC. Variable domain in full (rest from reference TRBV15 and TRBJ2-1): DAMVIQNPRYQVTQFGKPVTLSCSQTLNHNVMYWYQQKSSQAPKLLFHYYDKDFNNEADTPDNFQSRRPNTSFCFLDIRSPGLGDTAMYLCATNSPPAPYNEQFFGPGTRLTVL.

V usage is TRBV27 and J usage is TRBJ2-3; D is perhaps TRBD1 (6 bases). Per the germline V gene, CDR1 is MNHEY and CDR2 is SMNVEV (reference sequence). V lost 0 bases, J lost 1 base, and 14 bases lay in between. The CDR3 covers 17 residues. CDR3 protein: CASSLSGDNEGTDTQYF. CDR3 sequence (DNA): TGTGCCAGCAGTTTATCGGGGGACAATGAGGGCACAGATACGCAGTATTTT.